The clone carrying this T cell receptor (beta chain) was found once. The antigen remains undetermined. Trimming took 4 bases from V and 6 from J; bases not matched to a gene: 7. The CDR3 has 14 residues. Germline V gene lookup returns CDR1 MNHEY and CDR2 SVGAGI. This entry comes from a study of cytotoxic CD8 clonotypes in ibrutinib-treated CLL. Study-level points and caveats: Against age-matched healthy donors, baseline clonality ran higher and tracked circulating CD8+ T-cell counts.

Generated by immunoSEQ multiplex PCR, the TCRdb table keeps only in-frame clones and is missing some. The table has hundreds of thousands of clones, about four fifths seen once. This receptor was identified in a human donor with chronic lymphocytic leukemia. This material consisted of PBMCs, taken after 12 months of ibrutinib treatment. V gene TRBV6-5 combines with J gene TRBJ1-1; 8 bases are a match to TRBD1. This CDR3 reads CASSWEADRAEAFF. CDR3 DNA sequence: TGTGCCAGCAGTTGGGAGGCGGACAGGGCTGAAGCTTTCTTT.